This TCR beta chain was sequenced in a study of breast tumors, draining lymph nodes, adjacent tissues. Findings and limits, study-wide: Data only fit, rather than demonstrated, lymph node origin of most tumor T cells. Most tumor T cells seemingly derive from lymph node, then expand in tumor. Tumor TCR diversity was below lymph nodes but above nontumor tissue. Tumor and nontumor repertoires were significantly more similar in luminal-like than in basal-like breast cancer.

Axillary draining lymph nodes of breast cancer patients supplied the node samples. TCRdb fed the multiplex PCR reads into MiXCR, producing one record per CDR3 protein. The repertoire holds around 120,000 distinct CDR3 sequences, with just under 20% as singletons. This clonotype was observed many times. The antigen is unknown. Germline V gives CDR1 SGHRS, CDR2 YFSETQ. The CDR3 has 16 amino acids. Deletions cut 2 bases from V and 6 bases from J, with 21 bases between. The sequence came from a female donor with breast cancer. Some clones in this sample may be carry-over from other donors' samples. The chain uses TRBV5-1 and TRBJ2-7; D may be TRBD2 (6 bases). The sequenced sample was axillary lymph node tissue. As DNA, the CDR3 is TGCGCCAGCAGCTTATGGGGGGAGGTTCCGGTGGGCGAGCAGTACTTC. This gives the protein CASSLWGEVPVGEQYF.